This record looks at one TCR beta chain sequence and its context. Its antigen remains undetermined. Base qualities are not recorded, but no much larger clone differs from it by a single base. The data originate from a study of cytomegalovirus exposure and HLA in healthy donors (dated by TCRdb to about 2017). The study in broad terms: According to a later analysis, one platform produced both the 100 to 150 validation repertoires and the 666 repertoires of the first cohort. The study aimed to test whether cataloging public T cell receptors could reveal signatures of past pathogen exposure. High-throughput TCR immunosequencing, statistical association of individual TCRs with disease status, and machine learning were combined to predict cytomegalovirus infection status. Besides the first cohort of 550 to 750 subjects, a separate validation cohort made up of 120 different subjects was used.

The CDR1 and CDR2 encoded by the germline V gene are KGHSH and LQKENI. V gives up 0 bases and J gives up 8 bases, and the segment between their germline ends measures 16 bases. The cysteine opens and the phenylalanine closes a CDR3 of 15 amino acids. Only the CDR3 portion is preserved as DNA: 45 bases, with reading frame beginning at the first base. Library preparation employed the immunoSEQ multiplex PCR assay. The original methods were these. A statistical classification framework was built for diagnosing cytomegalovirus status from the catalog of TCR beta chain sequences. The source is immuneACCESS, and TCRdb retained only in-frame sequences with V and J called. Part of the clones is not carried over; for the studies checked, unresolved V genes explain less than half of this, and the remainder is unexplained. The V and J calls and clone size are taken from that table; D and trimming were inferred from the DNA. In this sample the table shows about 120,000 clones, around 90% of which occur a single time. Together, the top ten hold 1.5% to 2% of the sample.

The investigation overall reported the following: Cytomegalovirus status was reported to be diagnosed by the classifier with high specificity and sensitivity in both the original and validation cohorts. In a later analysis, TCRs clustered in the first cohort were found to also tend to co-occur in the roughly 110 validation repertoires, with 94% of cluster scores above 0. The study listed 164 TCR beta chains as associated with cytomegalovirus. Three of the identified cytomegalovirus-associated TCR beta chains were confirmed in vitro to be specific for cytomegalovirus antigens. A later analysis had no HLA typing for the validation cohort, so co-occurrence there was scored across all 120 or so repertoires. The authors suggested that the approach could potentially be generalized to other disease states and immunological phenotypes. Most TCR sequences were seen in very few donors, while some public TCRs were found in many individuals.

Donors formed part of the validation cohort, which comprised about 130 subjects and was distinct from the first cohort of over 500 subjects. This receptor was obtained from a woman between 18 and 29 years old in good health and CMV-seronegative. The chain is made from TRBV18 and TRBJ1-2, and the D gene may be TRBD1, 5 bases matching. The sequenced sample was PBMCs. The CDR3 reads as follows: CASSPPTGLGKGYTF. The sequenced DNA: TGTGCCAGCTCACCACCTACAGGCTTGGGAAAAGGCTACACCTTC.